This TCR beta chain derives from a study of CD8+CD57+ T cells in acquired aplastic anemia. Study details: DNA recovered from sorted CD4+ and CD8+ cells had a mean of around 3.2 ug.

Individuals selected for sequencing had exhibited CD8+CD57+ cell expansion on flow cytometry. Study conclusions and caveats: CD8+ Simpson's diversity showed no significant patient-control difference. A set of approximately 29 CD8+ CDR3 sequences was shared between patients and controls, and these sequences appeared highly expressed in patients.

Germline values: CDR1 LGHNA, CDR2 YSLEER. There are 15 residues in the CDR3. V trimming: 1 base; J trimming: 1 base; junction bases outside the gene matches: 0. TCR beta VDJ combinations and CDR3 sequences were profiled from genomic DNA. MiXCR was run by TCRdb on the reads, yielding one entry per CDR3 protein. The data hold around 200,000 distinct CDR3 sequences, with 45% to 60% observed a single time. Of note for this clonotype: Its matching antigen is unknown.

Sequencing was performed on sorted CD4+, CD8+, or CD8+CD57+ T cells (not recorded which) from PBMCs. The clonotype originates from a human donor with aplastic anemia. V usage is TRBV4-3 and J usage is TRBJ2-2; 7 bases are a match to TRBD1. The CDR3: CASSQGTGNTGELFF. CDR3 nucleotide sequence: TGCGCCAGCAGCCAAGGGACAGGGAACACCGGGGAGCTGTTTTTT.